The 26 T cell receptor beta chains given below trace back to one sample, sequenced in a study of cytomegalovirus exposure and HLA in healthy donors (TCRdb year 2017). Receptor libraries were prepared by the immunoSEQ multiplex PCR assay. Entries here come from immuneACCESS through TCRdb and include only in-frame sequences with V and J called. Some clones fail to appear in such tables; in the studies checked, an unresolved V gene covers under half of the shortfall, and the cause of the remainder is unknown. For this sample the table gives 150,000 to 200,000 clones, of which around nine tenths were detected only once. About a tenth of the sample is in the top ten clones. The specimen sequenced was PBMCs. These receptors came from a young woman in good health and CMV-seropositive.

V gene TRBV25-1 combines with J gene TRBJ2-1; D perhaps matches TRBD2 (6 bases). The CDR3 extends over 11 amino acids. Per germline, CDR1 MGHDK and CDR2 SYGVNS. V shed 7 bases and J shed 10 bases, with 11 bases lying between them. CDR3 protein: CASNNRGEQFF. In DNA form, the CDR3 reads TGTGCCAGCAATAATCGGGGGGAGCAGTTCTTC.

V is TRBV9 and J is TRBJ2-3, with D perhaps TRBD1 (5 bases). V dropped 3 bases and J dropped 1 base, with 12 bases sitting between them. This CDR3 spans 15 amino acids. Germline V CDR1 and CDR2: SGDLS, YYNGEE. The CDR3 region is CASSGGNFGTDTQYF. In nucleotides, the CDR3 is TGTGCCAGCAGCGGGGGCAATTTTGGCACAGATACGCAGTATTTT.

The chain carries TRBV30 and TRBJ2-7; TRBD1 matches 8 bases. CDR1 and CDR2 (germline): GTSNPN, SVGIG (reference sequence). The CDR3 totals 13 residues. The CDR3 spells CACTQGVSYEQYF. The CDR3 DNA follows: TGTGCATGTACACAGGGGGTATCCTACGAGCAGTACTTC.

Here the CDR3 reads CASSIGTSGRANEQFF. The CDR3 DNA is TGTGCCAGCAGCATAGGGACTAGCGGGAGGGCCAATGAGCAGTTCTTC. The chain combines TRBV7-6 with TRBJ2-1; 16 bases map to TRBD2. The trim removed 5 bases at V and 6 bases at J, leaving 4 bases unmatched. The CDR3 is 16 amino acids. CDR1 SGHVS and CDR2 FNYEAQ come from the germline V gene.

The count of this clone is one. This rearrangement joins TRBV12-5 to TRBJ2-2; 8 bases are a match to TRBD1. From germline, CDR1 is LGHNT and CDR2 FRNRAP. V lost 6 bases and J lost 7; bases outside the gene matches: 10. The CDR3 loop spans 15 amino acids. CDR3 in amino acids: CASGFGQGRDGELFF. CDR3 nucleotide sequence: TGTGCTAGTGGCTTCGGACAGGGACGTGACGGGGAGCTGTTTTTT.

A note on this clone: The same CDR3 also results from other DNA sequences found in this sample. The chain recombines TRBV6-1 with TRBJ1-1, with 8 bases matching TRBD1. The CDR3 is 13 residues long. With 3 bases clipped from V and 4 bases from J, the junction kept 1 base outside the gene matches. Germline V gives CDR1 MNHNS, CDR2 SASEGT. CDR3 sequence: CASSDRGLTEAFF. Here the CDR3 DNA reads TGTGCCAGCAGTGACAGGGGGCTCACTGAAGCTTTCTTT.

The rearrangement joins TRBV29-1 to TRBJ2-7, with 12 bases identical to TRBD2. This CDR3 has 15 amino acids. The ends lost 4 bases at V and 5 bases at J; junction bases unmatched: 9. Germline CDR1 SQVTM, CDR2 ANQGSEA. The chain's CDR3 is CSVVLAGGLRNEQYF. CDR3 coding DNA: TGCAGCGTTGTACTAGCGGGAGGACTGAGGAACGAGCAGTACTTC.

This rearrangement joins TRBV5-1 to TRBJ2-7; a possible D gene is TRBD2 (5 bases). V gave up 4 bases and J gave up 2 bases, with 13 bases separating them. CDR1 SGHRS and CDR2 YFSETQ come from the germline V gene. CDR3 size: 14 residues. CDR3 region: CASSPDSRTYEQYF. The CDR3 region has the DNA TGCGCCAGCAGCCCGGACTCCCGGACCTACGAGCAGTACTTC. Supplemented by reference TRBV5-1 and TRBJ2-7, the full variable domain reads KAGVTQTPRYLIKTRGQQVTLSCSPISGHRSVSWYQQTPGQGLQFLFEYFSETQRNKGNFPGRFSGRQFSNSRSEMNVSTLELGDSALYLCASSPDSRTYEQYFGPGTRLTVT.

V usage is TRBV28 and J usage is TRBJ1-2; D is possibly TRBD1 (6 bases). Trimming removed 5 bases from V and 4 bases from J, with 17 bases in between. This CDR3 comprises 15 residues. Germline V gene data show CDR1 as MDHEN and CDR2 as SYDVKM. The CDR3 DNA is TGTGCCAGCAGTCCCACGGACAGAAGAAGCTATGGCTACACCTTC. Translated, it gives CASSPTDRRSYGYTF.

This clone was observed once. The V gene is TRBV25-1, the J gene TRBJ2-3; TRBD2 agrees at 10 bases. CDR3 length equals 14 residues. V lost 6 bases, J lost 7 bases, and 7 bases stayed unmatched. Germline assignment: CDR1 MGHDK and CDR2 SYGVNS. The CDR3 loop is CASRRGLARNTQYF. DNA for the CDR3: TGTGCCAGCAGGAGGGGACTAGCGCGAAATACGCAGTATTTT.

The chain carries TRBV28 and TRBJ2-1; D might be TRBD2 (7 bases). V lost 6 bases, J lost 7 bases, and 22 bases lay in between. The germline gives CDR1 MDHEN, CDR2 SYDVKM. The CDR3 totals 16 residues. CDR3: CASSWGQAGSVNEQFF. The CDR3 nucleotides are TGTGCCAGCAGCTGGGGACAAGCGGGGTCGGTGAATGAGCAGTTCTTC.

CDR3 sequence (DNA): TGTGCCAGCTCACCAGACCAGTCAGGGGGCACTGAAGCTTTCTTT. Translated: CASSPDQSGGTEAFF. The rearrangement uses TRBV18 and TRBJ1-1, with TRBD1 matching over 7 bases. Germline V gene data show CDR1 as KGHSH and CDR2 as LQKENI. The length of the CDR3 is 15 residues. With 2 bases clipped from V and 4 bases from J, the junction kept 7 bases outside the gene matches.

This chain's CDR3 is CASSLEAGRASGELFF. As DNA, the CDR3 is TGTGCCAGCAGCTTAGAAGCCGGGAGGGCCAGCGGGGAGCTGTTTTTT. This chain links TRBV7-8 with TRBJ2-2; 8 nucleotides line up with TRBD2. The trim removed 1 base at V and 7 bases at J, leaving 8 bases unmatched. The CDR3 is 16 amino acids. In germline, CDR1 is SGHVS, CDR2 FQNEAQ. Full variable domain (outside the CDR3, taken from reference TRBV7-8 and TRBJ2-2): GAGVSQSPRYKVAKRGQDVALRCDPISGHVSLFWYQQALGQGPEFLTYFQNEAQLDKSGLPSDRFFAERPEGSVSTLKIQRTQQEDSAVYLCASSLEAGRASGELFFGEGSRLTVL.

The chain combines TRBV7-3 with TRBJ1-2; D is uncertain. Germline CDR1 is SGHTA and CDR2 is FQGTGA. The CDR3 is 13 residues long. The germline V and J ends were trimmed by 3 bases and 6 bases, with 11 bases remaining between them. The CDR3 reads CASSFSRIHGYTF. CDR3 DNA: TGTGCCAGCAGCTTTTCCAGGATCCATGGCTACACCTTC. The full variable domain, in which reference TRBV7-3 and TRBJ1-2 provide the parts outside the CDR3, is GAGVSQTPSNKVTEKGKYVELRCDPISGHTALYWYRQSLGQGPEFLIYFQGTGAADDSGLPNDRFFAVRPEGSVSTLKIQRTERGDSAVYLCASSFSRIHGYTFGSGTRLTVV.

The gene calls are TRBV6-1 and TRBJ2-2; 10 bases fit TRBD1. Germline assignment: CDR1 MNHNS and CDR2 SASEGT. V shed 3 bases and J 9 bases; nucleotides not matched to a gene: 7. This CDR3 contains 15 residues. In DNA, the CDR3 is TGTGCCAGCAGTGACCCGGGACAGGGGTGGCGGGAGCTGTTTTTT. It encodes CASSDPGQGWRELFF.

This clone was detected a few times. The chain carries TRBV6-6 and TRBJ2-7; 7 nucleotides match TRBD1. From germline, CDR1 is MNHNY and CDR2 SVGAGI (reference sequence). The V and J ends lost 2 bases and 3 bases, in that order; junction bases with no gene match: 4. This CDR3 has 14 residues. This CDR3 reads CASSYETGSYEQYF. The CDR3 DNA follows: TGTGCCAGCAGTTACGAGACAGGGAGCTACGAGCAGTACTTC.

The chain joins TRBV19 to TRBJ2-7; 9 bases agree with TRBD2. The junction had 8 bases not matched to a gene; V was cut back by 6 bases and J by 2 bases. CDR1 and CDR2 from the germline V gene are LNHDA and SQIVND (reference sequence). The CDR3 covers 15 residues. CDR3 in DNA: TGTGCCAGTAGGGATAGCGGGAGCTCCCCCTACGAGCAGTACTTC. Translating it yields CASRDSGSSPYEQYF.

The chain couples TRBV5-1 to TRBJ2-3; perhaps TRBD2 as D (8 bases). Trimming removed 0 bases at V and 2 bases at J, with 34 bases between. Germline CDR1 is SGHRS and CDR2 is YFSETQ. The CDR3 consists of 23 residues. The CDR3 sequence is CASSLEAGATGVLRITHTDTQYF. The CDR3 DNA reads as TGCGCCAGCAGCTTGGAAGCGGGAGCTACAGGGGTGTTGCGGATAACCCACACAGATACGCAGTATTTT.

The chain has TRBV4-3 and TRBJ2-1; 11 nucleotides line up with TRBD1. The CDR3 extends over 17 amino acids. Germline-derived CDR1 and CDR2 are LGHNA and YSLEER. The V gene end was trimmed by 3 bases and the J gene end by 5 bases; junction bases not matched to a gene: 9. The CDR3: CASSHPGGTGGDNEQFF. CDR3 coding DNA: TGCGCCAGCAGCCACCCGGGGGGGACAGGGGGTGACAATGAGCAGTTCTTC.

V is TRBV7-2 and J is TRBJ2-3, with D maybe TRBD2 (6 bases). V lost 5 bases and J 0 bases, leaving 15 bases between the germline ends. The CDR3 has 16 residues. Germline-derived CDR1 and CDR2 are SGHTA and FQGNSA. This CDR3 reads CASSPSALASTDTQYF. For the CDR3, the DNA is TGTGCCAGCAGCCCCAGTGCGCTAGCGAGCACAGATACGCAGTATTTT.

The chain combines TRBV6-1 with TRBJ2-5; 7 positions agree with TRBD1. The germline V gene encodes CDR1 MNHNS and CDR2 SASEGT. The ends lost 8 bases at V and 1 base at J; junction bases unmatched: 7. CDR3 size: 14 residues. The CDR3 loop is CASAARGIQETQYF. The CDR3, as DNA: TGTGCCAGCGCGGCCAGGGGGATCCAAGAGACCCAGTACTTC.

The CDR3 protein is CASSLVRQGSTEQYF. For the CDR3, the DNA is TGTGCCAGCAGCTTAGTCAGACAGGGTTCTACCGAGCAGTACTTC. This sequence joins TRBV7-9 and TRBJ2-7, with 7 bases identical to TRBD1. Germline lookup yields CDR1 SEHNR and CDR2 FQNEAQ (reference sequence). The junction had 9 bases not matched to a gene; V was cut back by 1 base and J by 6 bases. The CDR3 runs to 15 residues. The variable domain in full, completed from reference TRBV7-9 and TRBJ2-7, reads DTGVSQNPRHKITKRGQNVTFRCDPISEHNRLYWYRQTLGQGPEFLTYFQNEAQLEKSRLLSDRFSAERPKGSFSTLEIQRTEQGDSAMYLCASSLVRQGSTEQYFGPGTRLTVT.

The rearrangement links TRBV10-1 to TRBJ2-3, with 13 bases fitting TRBD2. Germline V CDR1 and CDR2: WNHNN, SYGVQD (reference sequence). This CDR3 region has 17 residues. Unmatched junction bases numbered 6, after V lost 5 bases and J lost 1 base. For the CDR3, the DNA is TGCGCCAGCAGTCCACTAGCGGGAGGGCCGGGCACAGATACGCAGTATTTT. Translated: CASSPLAGGPGTDTQYF.

This sequence joins TRBV11-3 and TRBJ2-1, with TRBD2 identical over 15 bases. The CDR3 contains 19 residues. V lost 0 bases to trimming and J lost 2 bases; unmatched junction nucleotides: 5. CDR1 SGHNT and CDR2 YENEEA come from the germline V gene. CDR3: CASSLDGLAGGPTYNEQFF. CDR3 nucleotides: TGTGCCAGCAGCTTAGACGGACTAGCGGGAGGGCCAACCTACAATGAGCAGTTCTTC.

CDR3: CASSILQGQGTEAFF. CDR3 sequence (DNA): TGTGCCAGCAGCATCCTACAGGGGCAGGGCACTGAAGCTTTCTTT. V usage is TRBV11-2 and J usage is TRBJ1-1, with 7 bases lining up with TRBD1. J gave up 4 bases and V 5 bases, and 10 bases lay outside the gene matches. Germline V lookup: CDR1 SGHAT, CDR2 FQNNGV. The CDR3 covers 15 residues.

CDR3 coding DNA: TGTGCCAGCTCACCTAGCGGGGTCCAGAACACCGGGGAGCTGTTTTTT. It translates to CASSPSGVQNTGELFF. The gene calls are TRBV18 and TRBJ2-2; TRBD2 agrees at 8 bases. The CDR3 has 16 residues. After removal of 3 bases from V and 1 base from J, the junction contained 4 bases not matched to a gene. Germline V gene sequence: CDR1 KGHSH, CDR2 LQKENI. Complete variable domain (other parts from reference TRBV18 and TRBJ2-2): NAGVMQNPRHLVRRRGQEARLRCSPMKGHSHVYWYRQLPEEGLKFMVYLQKENIIDESGMPKERFSAEFPKEGPSILRIQQVVRGDSAAYFCASSPSGVQNTGELFFGEGSRLTVL.